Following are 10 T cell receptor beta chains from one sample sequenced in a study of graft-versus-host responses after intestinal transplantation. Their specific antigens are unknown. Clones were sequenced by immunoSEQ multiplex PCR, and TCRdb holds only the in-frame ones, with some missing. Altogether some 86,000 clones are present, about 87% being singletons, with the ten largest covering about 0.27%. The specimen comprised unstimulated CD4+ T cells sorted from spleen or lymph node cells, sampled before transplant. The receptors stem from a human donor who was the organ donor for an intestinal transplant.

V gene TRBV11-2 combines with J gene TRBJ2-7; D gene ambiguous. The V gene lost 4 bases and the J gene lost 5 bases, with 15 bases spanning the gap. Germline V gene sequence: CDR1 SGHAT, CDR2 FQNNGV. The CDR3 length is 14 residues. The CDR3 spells CASSSELRFDEQYF. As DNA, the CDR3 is TGTGCCAGCAGCTCGGAGTTGAGGTTCGACGAGCAGTACTTC.

CDR3 loop: CASSLTAGRSGNTIYF. DNA for the CDR3: TGTGCCAGCAGTTTAACGGCGGGTCGCTCTGGAAACACCATATATTTT. J is TRBJ1-3 and V is TRBV27; D gene unclear. Germline assignment: CDR1 MNHEY and CDR2 SMNVEV (reference sequence). V was shortened by 2 bases and J by 0 bases, with 11 bases between the two germline ends. The CDR3 is made up of 16 amino acids.

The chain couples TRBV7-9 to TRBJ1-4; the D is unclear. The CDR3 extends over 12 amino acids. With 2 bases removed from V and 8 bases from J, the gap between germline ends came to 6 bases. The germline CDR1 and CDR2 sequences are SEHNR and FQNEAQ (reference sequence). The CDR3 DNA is TGTGCCAGCAGCTTATGGGCCGAAAAACTGTTTTTT. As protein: CASSLWAEKLFF.

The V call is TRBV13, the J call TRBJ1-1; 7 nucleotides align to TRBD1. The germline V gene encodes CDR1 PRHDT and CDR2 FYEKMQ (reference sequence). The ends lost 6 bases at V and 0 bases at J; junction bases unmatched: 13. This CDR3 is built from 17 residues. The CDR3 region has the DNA TGTGCCAGCAGAGCCGTGACAGGGAGAACCATGAACACTGAAGCTTTCTTT. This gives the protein CASRAVTGRTMNTEAFF.

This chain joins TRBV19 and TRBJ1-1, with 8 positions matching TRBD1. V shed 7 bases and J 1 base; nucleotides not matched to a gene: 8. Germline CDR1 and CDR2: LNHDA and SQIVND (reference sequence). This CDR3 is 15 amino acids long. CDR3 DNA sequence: TGTGCCAGTACCCCGACAGGGGCCAGGAACACTGAAGCTTTCTTT. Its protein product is CASTPTGARNTEAFF.

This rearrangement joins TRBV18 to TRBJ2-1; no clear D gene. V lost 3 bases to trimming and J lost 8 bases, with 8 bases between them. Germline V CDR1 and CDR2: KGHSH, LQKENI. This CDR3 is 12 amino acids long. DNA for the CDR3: TGTGCCAGCTCACCCCTTCGAGATGAGCAGTTCTTC. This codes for CASSPLRDEQFF.

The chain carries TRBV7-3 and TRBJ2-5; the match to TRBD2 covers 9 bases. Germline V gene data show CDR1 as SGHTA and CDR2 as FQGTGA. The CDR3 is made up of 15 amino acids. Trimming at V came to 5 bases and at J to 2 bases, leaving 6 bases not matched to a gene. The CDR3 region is CASSRGTSLQETQYF. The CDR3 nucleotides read TGTGCCAGCAGCCGTGGGACTAGCTTACAAGAGACCCAGTACTTC.

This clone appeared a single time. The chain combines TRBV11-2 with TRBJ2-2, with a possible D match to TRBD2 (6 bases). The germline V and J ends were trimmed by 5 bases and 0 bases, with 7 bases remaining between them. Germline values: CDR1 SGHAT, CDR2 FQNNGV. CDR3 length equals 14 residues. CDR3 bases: TGTGCCAGCAGCCGGGACTCGAACACCGGGGAGCTGTTTTTT. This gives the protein CASSRDSNTGELFF.

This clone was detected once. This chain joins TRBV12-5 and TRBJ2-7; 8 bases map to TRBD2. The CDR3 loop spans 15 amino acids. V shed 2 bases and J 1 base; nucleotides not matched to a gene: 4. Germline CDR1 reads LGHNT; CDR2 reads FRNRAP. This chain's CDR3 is CASGLPGGVSYEQYF. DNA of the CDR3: TGTGCTAGTGGTTTGCCGGGGGGGGTTTCCTACGAGCAGTACTTC.

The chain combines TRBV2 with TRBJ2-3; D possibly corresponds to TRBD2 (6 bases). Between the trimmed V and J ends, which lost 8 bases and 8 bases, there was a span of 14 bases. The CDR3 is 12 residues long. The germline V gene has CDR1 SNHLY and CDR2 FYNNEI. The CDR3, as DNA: TGTGCCAGCGGGGGGATCCCCGGTACGCAGTATTTT. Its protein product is CASGGIPGTQYF.